This T cell receptor (beta chain) came from a study of Ad26.COV2.S vaccination and SARS-CoV-2 variants. For the study at large: Once or twice, 56 days apart, Ad26.COV2.S was delivered intramuscularly. Points from the study as a whole: For non-spike TCRs, breadth in vaccine recipients resembled that in placebo recipients.

This table comes from immunoSEQ multiplex PCR, and its TCRdb copy is limited to in-frame clones, with some not included. The sample lists under 400,000 clones, roughly 84% occurring once. The CDR3 spans 15 residues. From germline, CDR1 is MNHEY and CDR2 SVGAGI. The V gene end was trimmed by 2 bases and the J gene end by 10 bases; junction bases not matched to a gene: 8. As for this clone: Its cognate antigen is unknown.

The treatment here: some 20 received Ad26.COV2.S at low or high dose, single or two shots; about 5 received placebo; per-sample allocation not given. The investigators took samples on day 63 after the first vaccine or placebo injection. Boston provided a donor who was an adult aged 18-55 years. This specimen was peripheral blood, taken in a trial of Ad26.COV2.S vaccine versus placebo. V gene TRBV6-5 combines with J gene TRBJ1-6, with 7 bases that match TRBD1. The receptor's source is a person aged 18-60 years who received the Ad26.COV2.S COVID-19 vaccine or a placebo. The CDR3 region is CASSYQTGSGSPLHF. CDR3 sequence (DNA): TGTGCCAGCAGTTACCAGACAGGGTCTGGCTCACCCCTCCACTTT.